This T cell receptor (beta chain) was recovered during a study of Ad26.COV2.S vaccination and SARS-CoV-2 variants. General study points: Participants given vaccine showed non-spike TCR breadth similar to that of placebo recipients.

This clone appeared once. Its antigen is not known. The germline V gene encodes CDR1 MGHRA and CDR2 YSYEKL. Trimming pared 4 bases from V and 4 bases from J, leaving 20 bases between. There are 16 residues in the CDR3. Data came from immunoSEQ multiplex PCR; TCRdb stores just in-frame clones and leaves some out. The sample has some 390,000 clones, more than 85% seen once. Described treatment: over 15 received Ad26.COV2.S at low or high dose, single or two shots; about 5 received placebo; per-sample allocation not given. After the first vaccine or placebo injection, samples were drawn on day 63. Donor was an adult aged 18-55 years in Boston. Immunization relied on an Ad26 vector, which expressed Wuhan-strain SARS-CoV-2 spike.

The chain couples TRBV4-1 to TRBJ2-7; D is ambiguous. The sample here was peripheral blood, taken in a trial of Ad26.COV2.S vaccine versus placebo. The receptor comes from a person between 18 and 65 years old who received the Ad26.COV2.S COVID-19 vaccine or a placebo. DNA for the CDR3: TGCGCCAGCAGCCCGAACGCCCGGGCCTCGGTATACGAGCAGTACTTC. It encodes CASSPNARASVYEQYF.